The entry below describes one TCR beta chain. The antigen remains undetermined. This specimen belongs to a study of vaccination and CD4 T cells after COVID-19. Study-level findings and limits: Post-vaccination, and not before, a median approximately 85% of reactive clones appeared in convalescent patients.

The assay that was used to sequence DNA from cultured CD4+ T cells was the Oncomine TCR Beta short-read assay. TCRdb reprocessed the PCR reads via MiXCR and lists one record per CDR3 protein. The sample includes 13,000 to 15,000 distinct CDR3 sequences, roughly 29% of them seen just once. As for treatment: approximately 9-day PBMC culture with coronavirus spike peptide pools or control peptides (ViraFEST assay). This sequence originates from a human donor with COVID-19. Input material: cultured CD4+ T cells from blood.

This CDR3 is CSARGGAGGIETQYF. CDR3 in DNA: TGCAGTGCTAGAGGGGGGGCAGGGGGCATTGAGACCCAGTACTTC. The chain has TRBV20-1 and TRBJ2-5, with TRBD1 matching over 8 bases. CDR1 and CDR2 (germline): DFQATT, SNEGSKA (reference sequence). The junction had 9 bases not matched to a gene; V was cut back by 1 base and J by 5 bases. This CDR3 contains 15 residues.